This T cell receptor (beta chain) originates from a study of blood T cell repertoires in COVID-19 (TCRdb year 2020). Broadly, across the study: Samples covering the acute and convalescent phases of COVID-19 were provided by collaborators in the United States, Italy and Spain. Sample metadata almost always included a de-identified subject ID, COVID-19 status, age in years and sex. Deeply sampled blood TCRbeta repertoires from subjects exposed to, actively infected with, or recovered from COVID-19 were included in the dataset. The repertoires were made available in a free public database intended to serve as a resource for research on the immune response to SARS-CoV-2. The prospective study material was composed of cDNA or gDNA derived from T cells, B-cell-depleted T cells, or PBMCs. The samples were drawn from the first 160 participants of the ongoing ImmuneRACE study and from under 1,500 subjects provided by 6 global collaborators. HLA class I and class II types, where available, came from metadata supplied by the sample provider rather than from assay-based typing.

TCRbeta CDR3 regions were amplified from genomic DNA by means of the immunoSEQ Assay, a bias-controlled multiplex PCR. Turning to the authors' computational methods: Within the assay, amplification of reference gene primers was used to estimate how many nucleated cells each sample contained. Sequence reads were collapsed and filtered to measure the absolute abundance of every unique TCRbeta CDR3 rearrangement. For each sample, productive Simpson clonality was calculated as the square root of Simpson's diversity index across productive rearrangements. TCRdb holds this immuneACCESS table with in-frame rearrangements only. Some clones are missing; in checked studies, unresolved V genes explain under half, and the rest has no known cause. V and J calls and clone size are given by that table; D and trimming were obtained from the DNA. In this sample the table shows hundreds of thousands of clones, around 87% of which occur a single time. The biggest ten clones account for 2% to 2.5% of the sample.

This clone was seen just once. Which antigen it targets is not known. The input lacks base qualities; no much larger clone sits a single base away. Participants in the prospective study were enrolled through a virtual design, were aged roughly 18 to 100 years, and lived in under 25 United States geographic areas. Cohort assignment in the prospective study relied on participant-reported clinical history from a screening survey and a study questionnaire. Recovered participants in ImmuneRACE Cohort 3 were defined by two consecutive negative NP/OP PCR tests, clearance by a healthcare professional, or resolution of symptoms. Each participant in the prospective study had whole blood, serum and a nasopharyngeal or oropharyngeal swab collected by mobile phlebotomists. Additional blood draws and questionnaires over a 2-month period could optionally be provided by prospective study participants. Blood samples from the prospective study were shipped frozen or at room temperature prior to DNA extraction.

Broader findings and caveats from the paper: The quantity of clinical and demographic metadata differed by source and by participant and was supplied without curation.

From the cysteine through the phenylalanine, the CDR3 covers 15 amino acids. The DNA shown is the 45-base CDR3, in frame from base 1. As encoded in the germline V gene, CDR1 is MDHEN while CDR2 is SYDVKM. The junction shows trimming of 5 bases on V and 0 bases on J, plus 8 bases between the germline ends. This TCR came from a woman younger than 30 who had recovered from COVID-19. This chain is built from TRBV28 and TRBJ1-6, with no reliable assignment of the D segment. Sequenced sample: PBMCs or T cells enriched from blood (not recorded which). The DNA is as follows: TGTGCCAGCAGTCCTCTGAGCTCCTATAATTCACCCCTCCACTTT. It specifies CASSPLSSYNSPLHF.